Described below is a single T cell receptor beta chain sequence and its context. Its antigen is unknown. PCR was performed using 60 Vbeta and 13 Jbeta primers. The method was immunoSEQ multiplex PCR; TCRdb's version includes in-frame clones alone and lacks a portion of them. Here the sample spans about 150,000 clones, over 75% being singletons. This entry belongs to a study of cytomegalovirus exposure and HLA in healthy donors. Overall study findings and caveats: Reports described diagnosis of cytomegalovirus status by the classifier as highly specific and sensitive.

Sequenced input: PBMCs. The clonotype was recovered from a woman aged 25 to 39 in good health and CMV-seronegative.

The chain's CDR3 is CASSVYRGLANEKLFF. CDR3 nucleotides: TGTGCCAGCAGCGTATACAGGGGGCTCGCTAATGAAAAACTGTTTTTT. The chain couples TRBV5-6 to TRBJ1-4; 9 nucleotides line up with TRBD1. The CDR3 is made up of 16 amino acids. The junction had 7 bases not matched to a gene; V was cut back by 4 bases and J by 3 bases. Germline CDR1 is SGHDT and CDR2 is YYEEEE.